This T cell receptor beta chain is from a study of cytomegalovirus exposure and HLA in healthy donors. The CDR3 length is 15 residues. V lost 5 bases to trimming and J lost 4 bases, with 12 bases between them. Germline V gives CDR1 MNHEY, CDR2 SVGAGI. Whole-study findings and limits: Donors belonging to an Asian-associated ancestry cluster reportedly showed fewer N-insertions in productive TCRs than the roughly 670-donor mean, according to what a later analysis found.

PCR was performed using 60 Vbeta and 13 Jbeta primers. Only in-frame clones appear in the TCRdb table, and some are missing; sequencing was by immunoSEQ multiplex PCR. The sample shows some 130,000 clones, around three quarters of them seen only once. A word on this clone: As yet, its antigen is unknown.

Sequencing used PBMCs. The genes are TRBV6-5 and TRBJ2-6; D might be TRBD2 (6 bases). This TCR was sampled from a man in his forties in good health and CMV-seronegative. The CDR3 region has the DNA TGTGCCAGCAGTAACGGGGGTTTAGGGGCCAACGTCCTGACTTTC. Amino acid sequence: CASSNGGLGANVLTF.